This paragraph covers one T cell receptor (beta chain) sequence. Its antigen is currently unknown. The table came from immunoSEQ multiplex PCR; TCRdb's copy has only in-frame clones and leaves some out. The sample records over a million clones, around 78% being singletons. This entry belongs to a study of shared clonotypes between healthy human individuals. V dropped 5 bases and J dropped 0; count of bases not matched to a gene: 4. This CDR3 spans 15 amino acids. Germline CDR1 reads SGHVS; CDR2 reads FNYEAQ. General study points: Clonotypes shared by all four sorted-subset donors had higher generation probabilities than non-shared clonotypes.

The rearrangement uses TRBV7-6 and TRBJ2-1; 7 bases agree with TRBD1. This clonotype was sampled from a man aged 18 to 29 in good health. Some clones in this sample may be carry-over from other donors' samples. Sequenced sample: memory CD4+ T cells from PBMCs. The subset: CD45RA-negative fraction. CDR3 coding DNA: TGTGCCAGCAGCCCCGAGGGGGCCTCCTACAATGAGCAGTTCTTC. It yields the protein CASSPEGASYNEQFF.